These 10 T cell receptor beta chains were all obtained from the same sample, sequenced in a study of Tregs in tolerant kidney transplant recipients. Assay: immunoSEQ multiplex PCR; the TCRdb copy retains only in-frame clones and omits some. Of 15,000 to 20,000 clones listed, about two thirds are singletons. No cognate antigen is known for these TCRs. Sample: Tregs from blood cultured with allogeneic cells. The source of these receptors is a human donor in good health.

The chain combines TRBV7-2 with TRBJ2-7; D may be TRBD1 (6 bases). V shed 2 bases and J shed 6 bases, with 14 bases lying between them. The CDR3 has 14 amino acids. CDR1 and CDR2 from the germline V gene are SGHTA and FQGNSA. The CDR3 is CASSLWGQRGEQYF. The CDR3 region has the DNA TGTGCCAGCAGCTTATGGGGGCAACGAGGCGAGCAGTACTTC.

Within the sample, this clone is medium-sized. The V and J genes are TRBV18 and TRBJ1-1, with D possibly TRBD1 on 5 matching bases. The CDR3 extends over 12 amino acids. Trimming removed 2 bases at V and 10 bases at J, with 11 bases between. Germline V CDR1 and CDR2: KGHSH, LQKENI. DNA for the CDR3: TGTGCCAGCTCACCATTAAGGGGAAGAGCTTTCTTT. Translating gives CASSPLRGRAFF.

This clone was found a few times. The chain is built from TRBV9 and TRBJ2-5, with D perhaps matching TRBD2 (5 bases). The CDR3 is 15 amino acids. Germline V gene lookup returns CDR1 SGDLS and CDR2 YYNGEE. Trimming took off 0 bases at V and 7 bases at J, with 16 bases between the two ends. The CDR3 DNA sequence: TGTGCCAGCAGCGTAGCGGGGAACTCTTGGGGGACCCAGTACTTC. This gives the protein CASSVAGNSWGTQYF. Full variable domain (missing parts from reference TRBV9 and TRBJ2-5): DSGVTQTPKHLITATGQRVTLRCSPRSGDLSVYWYQQSLDQGLQFLIQYYNGEERAKGNILERFSAQQFPDLHSELNLSSLELGDSALYFCASSVAGNSWGTQYFGPGTRLLVL.

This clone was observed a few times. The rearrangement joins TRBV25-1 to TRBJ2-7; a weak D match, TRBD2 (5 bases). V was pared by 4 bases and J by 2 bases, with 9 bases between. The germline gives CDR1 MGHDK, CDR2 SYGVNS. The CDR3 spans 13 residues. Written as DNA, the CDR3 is TGTGCCAGCAGTGTCCCGGGGACCTACGAGCAGTACTTC. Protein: CASSVPGTYEQYF.

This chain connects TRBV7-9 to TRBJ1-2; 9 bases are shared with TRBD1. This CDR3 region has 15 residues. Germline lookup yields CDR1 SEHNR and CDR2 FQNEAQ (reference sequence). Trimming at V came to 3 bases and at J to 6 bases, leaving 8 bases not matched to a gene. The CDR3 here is CASSFGLGQGDGYTF. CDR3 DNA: TGTGCCAGCAGCTTTGGGCTGGGACAGGGTGATGGCTACACCTTC. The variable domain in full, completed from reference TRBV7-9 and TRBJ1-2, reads DTGVSQNPRHKITKRGQNVTFRCDPISEHNRLYWYRQTLGQGPEFLTYFQNEAQLEKSRLLSDRFSAERPKGSFSTLEIQRTEQGDSAMYLCASSFGLGQGDGYTFGSGTRLTVV.

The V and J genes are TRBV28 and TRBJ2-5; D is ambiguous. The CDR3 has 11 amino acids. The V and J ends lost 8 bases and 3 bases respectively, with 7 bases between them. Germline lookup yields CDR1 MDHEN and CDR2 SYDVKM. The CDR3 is CASRAEETQYF. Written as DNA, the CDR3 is TGTGCCAGCCGGGCCGAAGAGACCCAGTACTTC.

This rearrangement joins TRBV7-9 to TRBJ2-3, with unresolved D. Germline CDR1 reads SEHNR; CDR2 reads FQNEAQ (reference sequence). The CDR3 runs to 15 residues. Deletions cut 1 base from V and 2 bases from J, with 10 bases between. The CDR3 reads CASSLGGLPTDTQYF. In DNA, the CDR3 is TGTGCCAGCAGCTTAGGTGGTCTCCCCACAGATACGCAGTATTTT.

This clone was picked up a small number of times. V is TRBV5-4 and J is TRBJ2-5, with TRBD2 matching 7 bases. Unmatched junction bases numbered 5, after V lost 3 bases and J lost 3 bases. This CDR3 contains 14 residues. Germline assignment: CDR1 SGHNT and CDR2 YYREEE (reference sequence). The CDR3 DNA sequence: TGTGCCAGCAGCTCCTGGGGGGGGAAAGAGACCCAGTACTTC. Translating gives CASSSWGGKETQYF.

The CDR3 loop is CASGLGGTGNTIYF. CDR3 nucleotide sequence: TGTGCCAGTGGGCTGGGGGGTACTGGAAACACCATATATTTT. V usage is TRBV19 and J usage is TRBJ1-3, with a possible D match to TRBD1 (5 bases). Per the germline V gene, CDR1 is LNHDA and CDR2 is SQIVND (reference sequence). The V gene lost 8 bases and the J gene lost 2 bases, with 13 bases spanning the gap. This CDR3 is 14 amino acids long.

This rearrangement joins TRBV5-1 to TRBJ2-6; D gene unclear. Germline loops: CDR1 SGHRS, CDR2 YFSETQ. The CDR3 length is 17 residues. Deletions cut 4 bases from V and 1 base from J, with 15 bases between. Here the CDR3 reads CASSRHGRASGANVLTF. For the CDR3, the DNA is TGCGCCAGCAGCCGCCATGGGCGAGCATCTGGGGCCAACGTCCTGACTTTC.